This T cell receptor (beta chain) stems from a study of blood T cell repertoires in COVID-19. The CDR3 length is 14 residues. CDR1 and CDR2 (germline): SGHRS, YFSETQ. V gave up 4 bases and J gave up 5 bases, with 13 bases separating them. The study recruited people aged roughly 18 to 100 years across about two dozen US areas. Participant-reported clinical history was the basis for cohort assignment. Clones were read by immunoSEQ multiplex PCR, and TCRdb kept only the in-frame ones, dropping some. This table has some 410,000 clones, approximately 88% appearing once. The clonotype comes from a woman in her 30s with acute COVID-19. The chain couples TRBV5-1 to TRBJ2-4; D is perhaps TRBD2 (5 bases). Material: PBMCs or T cells enriched from blood (not recorded which). The chain's CDR3 is CASSPFGIQNIQYF. The CDR3 nucleotides read TGCGCCAGCAGCCCCTTCGGGATCCAAAACATTCAGTACTTC.